This record concerns one T cell receptor beta chain sequence. The sample comes from a study of blood T cell repertoires in COVID-19. Per germline, CDR1 MRHNA and CDR2 SNTAGT. The CDR3 extends over 15 amino acids. V gave up 3 bases and J gave up 1 base; unmatched junction bases: 5. This table comes from immunoSEQ multiplex PCR, and its TCRdb copy is limited to in-frame clones, with some not included. Of 200,000 to 250,000 clones listed, around 80% were seen once; the top ten hold roughly 5%. The clonotype comes from a human donor in a cohort sampled during active COVID-19. Sequencing used peripheral blood. V gene TRBV6-4 combines with J gene TRBJ1-1, with TRBD1 matching over 7 bases. This CDR3 reads CASSEGTVPNTEAFF. CDR3 sequence (DNA): TGTGCCAGCAGTGAGGGGACAGTTCCGAACACTGAAGCTTTCTTT.